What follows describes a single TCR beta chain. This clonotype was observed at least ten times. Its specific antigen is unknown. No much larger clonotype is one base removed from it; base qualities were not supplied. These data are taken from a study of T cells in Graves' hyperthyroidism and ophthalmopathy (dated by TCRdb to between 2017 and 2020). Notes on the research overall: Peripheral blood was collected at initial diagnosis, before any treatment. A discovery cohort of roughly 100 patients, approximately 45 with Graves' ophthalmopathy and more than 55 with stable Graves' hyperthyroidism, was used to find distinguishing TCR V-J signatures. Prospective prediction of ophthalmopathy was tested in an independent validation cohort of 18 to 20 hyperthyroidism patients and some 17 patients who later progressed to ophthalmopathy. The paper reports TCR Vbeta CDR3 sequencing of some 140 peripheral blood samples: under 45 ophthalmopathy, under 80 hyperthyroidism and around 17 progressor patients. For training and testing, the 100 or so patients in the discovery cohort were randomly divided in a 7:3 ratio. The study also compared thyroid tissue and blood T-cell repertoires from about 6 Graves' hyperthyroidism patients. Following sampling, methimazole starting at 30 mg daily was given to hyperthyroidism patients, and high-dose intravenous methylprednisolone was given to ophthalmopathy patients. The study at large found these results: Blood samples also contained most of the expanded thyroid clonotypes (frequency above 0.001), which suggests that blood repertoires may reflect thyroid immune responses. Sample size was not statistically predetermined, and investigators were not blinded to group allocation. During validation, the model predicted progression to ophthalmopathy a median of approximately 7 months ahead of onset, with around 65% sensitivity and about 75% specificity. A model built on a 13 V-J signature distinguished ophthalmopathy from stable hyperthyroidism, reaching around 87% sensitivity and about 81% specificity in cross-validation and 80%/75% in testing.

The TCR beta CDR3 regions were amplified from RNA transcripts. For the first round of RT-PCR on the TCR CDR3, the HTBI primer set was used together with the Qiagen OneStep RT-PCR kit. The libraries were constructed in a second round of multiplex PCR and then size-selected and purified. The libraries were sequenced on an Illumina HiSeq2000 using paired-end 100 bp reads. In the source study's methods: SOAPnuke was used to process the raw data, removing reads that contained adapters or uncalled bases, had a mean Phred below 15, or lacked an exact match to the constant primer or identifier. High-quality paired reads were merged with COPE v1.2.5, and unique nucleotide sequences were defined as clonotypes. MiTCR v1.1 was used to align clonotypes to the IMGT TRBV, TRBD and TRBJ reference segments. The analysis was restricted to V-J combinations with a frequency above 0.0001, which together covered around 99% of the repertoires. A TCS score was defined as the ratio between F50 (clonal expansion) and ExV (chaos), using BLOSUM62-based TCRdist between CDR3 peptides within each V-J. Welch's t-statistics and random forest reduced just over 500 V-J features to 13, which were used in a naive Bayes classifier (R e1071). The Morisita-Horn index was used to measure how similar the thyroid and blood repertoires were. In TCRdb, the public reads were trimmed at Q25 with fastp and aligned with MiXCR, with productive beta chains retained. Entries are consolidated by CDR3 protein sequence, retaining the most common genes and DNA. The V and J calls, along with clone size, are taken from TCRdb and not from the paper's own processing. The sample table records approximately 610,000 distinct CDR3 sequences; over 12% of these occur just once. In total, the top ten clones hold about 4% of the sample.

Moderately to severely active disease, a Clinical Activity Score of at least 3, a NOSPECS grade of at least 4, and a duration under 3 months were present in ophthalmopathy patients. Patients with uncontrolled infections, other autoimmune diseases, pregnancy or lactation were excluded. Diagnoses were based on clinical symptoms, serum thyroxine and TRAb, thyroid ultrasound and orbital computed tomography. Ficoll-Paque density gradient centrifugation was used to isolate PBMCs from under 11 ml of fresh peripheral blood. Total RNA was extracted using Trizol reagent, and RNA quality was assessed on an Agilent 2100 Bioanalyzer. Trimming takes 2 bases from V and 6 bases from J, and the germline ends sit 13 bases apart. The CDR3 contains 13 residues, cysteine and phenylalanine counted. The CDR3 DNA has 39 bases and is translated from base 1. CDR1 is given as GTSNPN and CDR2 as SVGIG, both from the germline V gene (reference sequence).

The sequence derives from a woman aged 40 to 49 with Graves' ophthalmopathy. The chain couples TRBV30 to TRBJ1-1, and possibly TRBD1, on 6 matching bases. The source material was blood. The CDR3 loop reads CAWSRQVRAEAFF. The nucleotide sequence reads TGTGCCTGGAGTCGACAGGTACGAGCTGAAGCTTTCTTT.